This T cell receptor (beta chain) was documented in a study of shared clonotypes between healthy human individuals. Study-wide context: Used for every donor were three CD4 naive, three CD4 memory, two CD8 naive and one CD8 memory plate. Study results and limitations: Larger richness was generally estimated for naive than memory subsets. Large depth notwithstanding, sorted-subset sequencing proved incomplete by rarefaction.

Data came from immunoSEQ multiplex PCR; TCRdb stores just in-frame clones and leaves some out. The sample lists roughly 850,000 clones, 90% to 98% seen once, with around 0.25% in the top ten. V was shortened by 1 base and J by 5 bases, with 9 bases between the two germline ends. Per germline, CDR1 SGHVS and CDR2 FQNEAQ. This CDR3 spans 14 amino acids. This clone has a single count. Its antigen is currently unknown. CD8 cells classed as naive were CD45RO-negative and positively selected for CCR7, excluding terminally differentiated effector memory CD45RA+ cells. The sample was naive CD8+ T cells sorted from blood. This chain links TRBV7-8 with TRBJ1-5; possible D gene TRBD1, 6 bases. This clonotype originated in a man aged 25 to 45 in good health. CDR3 nucleotides: TGTGCCAGCAGCTTAGTGGGGGGCCATCAGCCCCAGCATTTT. It encodes CASSLVGGHQPQHF.